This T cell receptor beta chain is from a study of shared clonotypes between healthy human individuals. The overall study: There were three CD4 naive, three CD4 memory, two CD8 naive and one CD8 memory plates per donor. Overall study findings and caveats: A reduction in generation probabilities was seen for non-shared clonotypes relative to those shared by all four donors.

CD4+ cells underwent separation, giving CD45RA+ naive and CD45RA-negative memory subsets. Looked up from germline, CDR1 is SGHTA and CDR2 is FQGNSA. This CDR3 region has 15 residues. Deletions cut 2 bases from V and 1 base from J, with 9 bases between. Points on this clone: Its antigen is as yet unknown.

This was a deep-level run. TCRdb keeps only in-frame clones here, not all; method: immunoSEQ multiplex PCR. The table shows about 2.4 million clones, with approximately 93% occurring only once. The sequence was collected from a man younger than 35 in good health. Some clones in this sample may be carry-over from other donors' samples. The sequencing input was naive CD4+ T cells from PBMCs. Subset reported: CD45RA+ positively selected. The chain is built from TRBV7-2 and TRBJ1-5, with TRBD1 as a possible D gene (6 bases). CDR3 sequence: CASSLQGMSNQPQHF. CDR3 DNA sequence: TGTGCCAGCAGCTTACAGGGGATGAGCAATCAGCCCCAGCATTTT.